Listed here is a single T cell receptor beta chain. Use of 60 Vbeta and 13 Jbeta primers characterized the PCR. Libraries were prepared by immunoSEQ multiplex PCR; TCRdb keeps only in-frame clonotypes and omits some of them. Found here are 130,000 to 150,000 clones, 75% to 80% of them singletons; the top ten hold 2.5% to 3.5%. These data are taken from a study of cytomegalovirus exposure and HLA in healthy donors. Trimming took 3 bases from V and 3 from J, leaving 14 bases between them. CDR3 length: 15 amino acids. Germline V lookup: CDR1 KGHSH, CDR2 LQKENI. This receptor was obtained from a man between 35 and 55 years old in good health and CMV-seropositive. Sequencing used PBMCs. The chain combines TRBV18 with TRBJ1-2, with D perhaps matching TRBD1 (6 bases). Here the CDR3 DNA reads TGTGCCAGCTCACCCGATCGCCAGGGGCACTATGGCTACACCTTC. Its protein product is CASSPDRQGHYGYTF.